These 3 T cell receptor beta chains originate from one sample sequenced in a study of T-cell reconstitution after alpha-beta-depleted transplantation in children. For TCRbeta, the library was prepared with unique molecular identifiers. In TCRdb, the PCR reads were re-called with MiXCR into one record per CDR3 protein. The sample contains a few hundred thousand distinct CDR3 sequences, about an eighth of which appear only once. This sample comprised PBMCs, mostly from graft donor cells, obtained 360 days after TCRalphabeta/CD19-depleted stem cell transplant. The receptors come from a male patient under 18 who had a stem cell transplant for acute myeloid leukemia, so the T cells may come from the graft donor.

The V gene is TRBV7-2, the J gene TRBJ2-7, with D perhaps matching TRBD2 (6 bases). The length of the CDR3 is 13 residues. The V gene's germline CDR1 is SGHTA and CDR2 FQGNSA. V shed 0 bases and J shed 9 bases, with 12 bases lying between them. CDR3 coding DNA: TGTGCCAGCAGCTTAGCGGAGACGCGGGGGCAGTACTTC. Its protein product is CASSLAETRGQYF. The full variable domain, with the rest looked up from reference TRBV7-2 and TRBJ2-7, is GAGVSQSPSNKVTEKGKDVELRCDPISGHTALYWYRQSLGQGLEFLIYFQGNSAPDKSGLPSDRFSAERTGGSVSTLTIQRTQQEDSAVYLCASSLAETRGQYFGPGTRLTVT.

The CDR3 nucleotides read TGTGCCAGCAGTCGGGACAGCGCCGACAATGAGCAGTTCTTC. Translating it yields CASSRDSADNEQFF. This rearrangement joins TRBV7-6 to TRBJ2-1; 7 bases agree with TRBD1. The V gene's germline CDR1 is SGHVS and CDR2 FNYEAQ. V was clipped by 6 bases and J by 5 bases; unmatched bases: 7. The CDR3 is 14 residues long. The full variable domain, completed using reference TRBV7-6 and TRBJ2-1, is GAGVSQSPRYKVTKRGQDVALRCDPISGHVSLYWYRQALGQGPEFLTYFNYEAQQDKSGLPNDRFSAERPEGSISTLTIQRTEQRDSAMYRCASSRDSADNEQFFGPGTRLTVL.

This clonotype was observed a handful of times. The chain uses TRBV28 and TRBJ1-2; D may be TRBD1 (5 bases). In germline, CDR1 is MDHEN, CDR2 SYDVKM. The V end was cut by 6 bases, the J end by 1 base, with 18 bases between. The CDR3 covers 16 residues. The CDR3 here is CASSGGEGVGNYGYTF. As DNA, the CDR3 is TGTGCCAGCAGCGGGGGGGAAGGGGTTGGTAACTATGGCTACACCTTC.